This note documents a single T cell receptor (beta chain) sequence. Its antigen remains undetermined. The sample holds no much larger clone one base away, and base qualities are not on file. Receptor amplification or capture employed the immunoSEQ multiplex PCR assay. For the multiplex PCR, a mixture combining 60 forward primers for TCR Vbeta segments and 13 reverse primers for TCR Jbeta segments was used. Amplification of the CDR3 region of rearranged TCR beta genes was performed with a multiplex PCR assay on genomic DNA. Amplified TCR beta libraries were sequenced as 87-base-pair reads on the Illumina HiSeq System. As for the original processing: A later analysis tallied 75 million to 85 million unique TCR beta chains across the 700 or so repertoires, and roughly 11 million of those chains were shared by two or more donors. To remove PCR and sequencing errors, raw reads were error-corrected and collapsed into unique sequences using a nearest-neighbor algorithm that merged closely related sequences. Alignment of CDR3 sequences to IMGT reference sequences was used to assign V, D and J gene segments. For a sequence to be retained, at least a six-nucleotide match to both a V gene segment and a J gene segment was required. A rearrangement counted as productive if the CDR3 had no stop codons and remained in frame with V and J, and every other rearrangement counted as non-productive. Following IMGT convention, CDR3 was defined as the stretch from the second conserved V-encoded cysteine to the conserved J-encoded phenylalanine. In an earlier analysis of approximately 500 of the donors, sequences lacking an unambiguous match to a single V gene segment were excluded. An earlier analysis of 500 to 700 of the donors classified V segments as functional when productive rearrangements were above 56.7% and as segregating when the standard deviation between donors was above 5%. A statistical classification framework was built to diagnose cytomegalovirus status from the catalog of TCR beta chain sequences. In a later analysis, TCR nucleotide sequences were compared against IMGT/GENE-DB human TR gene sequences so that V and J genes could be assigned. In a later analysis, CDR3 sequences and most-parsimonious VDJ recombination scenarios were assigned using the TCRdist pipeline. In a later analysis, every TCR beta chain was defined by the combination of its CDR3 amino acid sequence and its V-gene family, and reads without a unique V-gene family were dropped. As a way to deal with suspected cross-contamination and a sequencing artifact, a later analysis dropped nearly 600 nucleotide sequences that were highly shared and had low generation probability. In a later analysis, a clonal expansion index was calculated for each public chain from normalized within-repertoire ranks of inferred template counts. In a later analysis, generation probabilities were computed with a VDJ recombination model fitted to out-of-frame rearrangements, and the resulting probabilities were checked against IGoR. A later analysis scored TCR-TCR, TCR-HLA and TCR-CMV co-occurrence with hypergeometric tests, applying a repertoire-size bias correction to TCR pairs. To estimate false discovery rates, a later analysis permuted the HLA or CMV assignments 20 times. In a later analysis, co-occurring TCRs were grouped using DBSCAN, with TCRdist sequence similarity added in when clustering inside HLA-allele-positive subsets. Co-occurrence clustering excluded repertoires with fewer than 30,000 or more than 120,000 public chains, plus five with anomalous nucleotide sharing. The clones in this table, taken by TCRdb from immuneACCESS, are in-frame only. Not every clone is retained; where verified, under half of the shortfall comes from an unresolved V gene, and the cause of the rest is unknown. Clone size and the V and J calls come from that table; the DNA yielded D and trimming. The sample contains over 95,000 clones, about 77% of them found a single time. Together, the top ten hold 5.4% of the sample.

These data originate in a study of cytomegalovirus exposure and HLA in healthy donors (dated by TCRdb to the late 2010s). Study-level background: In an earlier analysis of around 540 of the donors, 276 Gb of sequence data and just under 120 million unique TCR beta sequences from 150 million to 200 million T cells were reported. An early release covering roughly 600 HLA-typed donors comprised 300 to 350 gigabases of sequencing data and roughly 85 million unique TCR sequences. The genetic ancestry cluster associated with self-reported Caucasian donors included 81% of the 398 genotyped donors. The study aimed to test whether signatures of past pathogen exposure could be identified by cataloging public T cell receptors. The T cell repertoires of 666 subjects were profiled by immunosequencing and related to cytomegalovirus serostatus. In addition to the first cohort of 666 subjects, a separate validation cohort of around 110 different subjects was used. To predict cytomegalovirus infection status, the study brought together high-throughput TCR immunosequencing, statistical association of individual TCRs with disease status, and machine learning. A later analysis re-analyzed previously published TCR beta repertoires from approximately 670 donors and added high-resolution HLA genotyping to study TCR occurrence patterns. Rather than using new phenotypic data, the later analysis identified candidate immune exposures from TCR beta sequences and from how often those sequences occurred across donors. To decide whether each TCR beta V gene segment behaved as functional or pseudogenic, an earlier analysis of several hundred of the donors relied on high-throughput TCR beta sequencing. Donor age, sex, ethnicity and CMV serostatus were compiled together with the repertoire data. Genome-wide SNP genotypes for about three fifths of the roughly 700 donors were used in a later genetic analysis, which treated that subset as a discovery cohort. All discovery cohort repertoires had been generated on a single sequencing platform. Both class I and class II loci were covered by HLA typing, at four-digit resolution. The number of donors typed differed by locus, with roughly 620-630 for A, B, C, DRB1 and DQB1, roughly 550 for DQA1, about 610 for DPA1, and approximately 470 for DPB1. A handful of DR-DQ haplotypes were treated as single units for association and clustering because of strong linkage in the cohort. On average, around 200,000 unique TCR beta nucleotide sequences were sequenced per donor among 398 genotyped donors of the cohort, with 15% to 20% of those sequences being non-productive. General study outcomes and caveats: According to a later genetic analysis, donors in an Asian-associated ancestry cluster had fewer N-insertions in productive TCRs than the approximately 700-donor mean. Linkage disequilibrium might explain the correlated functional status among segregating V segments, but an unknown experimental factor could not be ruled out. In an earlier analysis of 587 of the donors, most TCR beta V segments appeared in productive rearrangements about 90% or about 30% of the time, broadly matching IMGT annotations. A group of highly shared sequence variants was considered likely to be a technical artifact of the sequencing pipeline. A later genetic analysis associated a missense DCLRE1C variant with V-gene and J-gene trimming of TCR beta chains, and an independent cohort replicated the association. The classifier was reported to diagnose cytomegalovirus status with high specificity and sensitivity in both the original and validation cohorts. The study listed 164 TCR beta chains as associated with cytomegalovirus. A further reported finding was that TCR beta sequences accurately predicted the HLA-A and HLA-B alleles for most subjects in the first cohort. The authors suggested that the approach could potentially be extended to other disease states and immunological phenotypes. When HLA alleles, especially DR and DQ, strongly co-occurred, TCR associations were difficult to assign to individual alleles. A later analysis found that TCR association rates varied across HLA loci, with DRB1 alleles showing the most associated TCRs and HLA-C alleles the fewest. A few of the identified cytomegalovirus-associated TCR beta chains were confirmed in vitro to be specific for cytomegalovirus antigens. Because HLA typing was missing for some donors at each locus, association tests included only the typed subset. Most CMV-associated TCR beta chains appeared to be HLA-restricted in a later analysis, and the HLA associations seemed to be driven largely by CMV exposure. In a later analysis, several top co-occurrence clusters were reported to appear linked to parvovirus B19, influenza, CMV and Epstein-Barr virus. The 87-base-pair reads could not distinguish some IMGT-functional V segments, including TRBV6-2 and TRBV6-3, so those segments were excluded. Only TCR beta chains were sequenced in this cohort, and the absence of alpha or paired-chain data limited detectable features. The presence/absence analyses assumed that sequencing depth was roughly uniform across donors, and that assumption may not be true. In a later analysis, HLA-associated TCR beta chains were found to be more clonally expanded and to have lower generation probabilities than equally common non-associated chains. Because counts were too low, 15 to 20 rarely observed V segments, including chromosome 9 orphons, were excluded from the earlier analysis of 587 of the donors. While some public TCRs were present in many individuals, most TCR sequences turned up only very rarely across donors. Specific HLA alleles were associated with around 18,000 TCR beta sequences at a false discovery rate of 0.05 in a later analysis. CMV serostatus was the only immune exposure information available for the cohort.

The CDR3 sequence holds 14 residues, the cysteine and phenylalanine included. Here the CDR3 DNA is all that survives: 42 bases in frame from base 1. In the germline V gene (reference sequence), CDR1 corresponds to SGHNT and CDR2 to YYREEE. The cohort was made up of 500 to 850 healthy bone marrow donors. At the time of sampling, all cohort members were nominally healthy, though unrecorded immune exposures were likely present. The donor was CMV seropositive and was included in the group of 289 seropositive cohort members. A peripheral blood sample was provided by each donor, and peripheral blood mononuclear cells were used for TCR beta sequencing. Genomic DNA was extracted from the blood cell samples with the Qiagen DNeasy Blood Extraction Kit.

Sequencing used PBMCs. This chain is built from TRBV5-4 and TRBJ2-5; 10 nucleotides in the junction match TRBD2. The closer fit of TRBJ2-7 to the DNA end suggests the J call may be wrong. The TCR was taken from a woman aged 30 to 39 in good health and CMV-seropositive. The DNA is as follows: TGTGCCAGCAGCCTAGCGGGAGCCAGGTACGAGCAGTACTTC. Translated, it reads CASSLAGARYEQYF.